This TCR beta chain was captured by sequencing in a study of T cells after posttransplantation cyclophosphamide. Regarding this clone: The antigen remains unidentified.

Study results and limitations: Donor-recipient repertoire similarity was low at 1-2 months, rising over year one.

Sequenced by immunoSEQ multiplex PCR; TCRdb stores in-frame clones only, minus some. The data contain tens of thousands of clones, approximately 92% of them seen just once; the ten biggest clones take up nearly 3%. V lost 6 bases and J 7 bases, leaving 15 bases between the germline ends. The CDR3 is 14 residues long. The germline CDR1 and CDR2 sequences are MNHNS and SASEGT. This TCR derives from a woman aged 25 to 39 in good health and a related stem cell transplant donor. This chain uses TRBV6-1 with TRBJ2-2, with a tentative D call TRBD1 (6 bases). The specimen sequenced was PBMCs. The CDR3 sequence: CASSPRDIVGELFF. CDR3 in DNA: TGTGCCAGCAGCCCCCGGGACATAGTCGGGGAGCTGTTTTTT.